These 5 T cell receptor beta chains share one sample of origin, sequenced in a study of CD8+CD57+ T cells in acquired aplastic anemia. Researchers used genomic DNA as the template to profile TCR beta VDJ and CDR3. TCRdb reanalysed the reads using MiXCR and keeps one entry per CDR3 protein. This sample has roughly 300,000 distinct CDR3 sequences, with about 56% found just once. Sequenced input: sorted CD4+, CD8+, or CD8+CD57+ T cells (not recorded which) from PBMCs. The receptor source for this set is a human donor with severe aplastic anemia or a healthy control (not recorded which).

The chain carries TRBV7-3 and TRBJ1-1, with D unresolved. The germline V gene encodes CDR1 SGHTA and CDR2 FQGTGA. There are 13 residues in the CDR3. V was clipped by 5 bases and J by 4 bases, with 11 bases between them. CDR3 in amino acids: CASSAAAGTEAFF. CDR3 nucleotide sequence: TGTGCCAGCAGCGCCGCGGCGGGCACTGAAGCTTTCTTT.

In the case of this clonotype: The conserved closing phenylalanine or tryptophan is absent in this CDR3, likely reflecting a read error. The CDR3, as DNA: TGTGCCAGCAGCTTATATTCTCTATTGAACACTAAAGCTTTCCTT. Translating it yields CASSLYSLLNTKAFL. The rearrangement joins TRBV7-3 to TRBJ1-1, with D hard to call. There are 15 residues in the CDR3. The germline V gene encodes CDR1 SGHTA and CDR2 FQGTGA.

This clonotype has ten or more counts. The chain carries TRBV14 and TRBJ2-3, with 10 bases fitting TRBD1. This CDR3 contains 17 residues. V lost 0 bases, J lost 1 base, and 4 bases stayed unmatched. The germline CDR1 and CDR2 sequences are SGHDN and FVKESK. The CDR3 bases are TGTGCCAGCAGCCAAGATCGGGACAGGGGTCGCACAGATACGCAGTATTTT. Translated: CASSQDRDRGRTDTQYF.

This clonotype was recorded only once. This chain links TRBV9 with TRBJ2-2, with a weak D call TRBD1 (6 bases). Germline CDR1 and CDR2: SGDLS and YYNGEE. The CDR3 totals 16 residues. Trimming cost V 0 bases and J 4 bases, with 13 bases left between them. The CDR3 loop reads CASSVAGASGTGELFF. CDR3 nucleotide sequence: TGTGCCAGCAGCGTAGCAGGGGCGTCGGGCACCGGGGAGCTGTTTTTT.

V is TRBV9 and J is TRBJ2-7, with 9 bases fitting TRBD2. There are 15 residues in the CDR3. The J segment lost 1 base and the V segment lost 5 bases, leaving 7 bases of the junction unmatched. The germline V gene encodes CDR1 SGDLS and CDR2 YYNGEE. CDR3 loop: CASRRTTSGSYEQYF. In nucleotides, the CDR3 is TGTGCCAGCAGACGTACGACTAGCGGATCCTACGAGCAGTACTTC.